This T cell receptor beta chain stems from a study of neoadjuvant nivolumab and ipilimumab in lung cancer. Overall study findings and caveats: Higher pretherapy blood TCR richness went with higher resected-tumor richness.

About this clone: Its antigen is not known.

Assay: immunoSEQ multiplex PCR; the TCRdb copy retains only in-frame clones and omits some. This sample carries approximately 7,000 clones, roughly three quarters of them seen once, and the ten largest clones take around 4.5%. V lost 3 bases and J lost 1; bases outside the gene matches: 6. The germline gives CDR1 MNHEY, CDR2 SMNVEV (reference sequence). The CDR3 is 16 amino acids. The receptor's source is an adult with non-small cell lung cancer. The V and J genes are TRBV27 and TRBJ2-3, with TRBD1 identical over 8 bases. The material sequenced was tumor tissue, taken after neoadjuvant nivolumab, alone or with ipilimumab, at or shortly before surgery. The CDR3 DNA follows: TGTGCCAGCAGTTTGACAGGGGCAAGGGGCACAGATACGCAGTATTTT. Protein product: CASSLTGARGTDTQYF.